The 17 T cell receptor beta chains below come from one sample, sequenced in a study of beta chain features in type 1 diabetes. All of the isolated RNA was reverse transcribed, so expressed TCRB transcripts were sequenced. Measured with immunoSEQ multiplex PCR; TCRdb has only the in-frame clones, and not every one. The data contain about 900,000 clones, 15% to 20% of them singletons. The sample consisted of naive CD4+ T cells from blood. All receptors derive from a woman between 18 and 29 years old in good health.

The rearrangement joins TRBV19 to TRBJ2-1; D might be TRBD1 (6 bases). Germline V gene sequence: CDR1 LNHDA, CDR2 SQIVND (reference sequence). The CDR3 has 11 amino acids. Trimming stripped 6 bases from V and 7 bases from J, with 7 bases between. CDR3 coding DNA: TGTGCCAGTAGAACAGGGAATGAGCAGTTCTTC. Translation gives CASRTGNEQFF.

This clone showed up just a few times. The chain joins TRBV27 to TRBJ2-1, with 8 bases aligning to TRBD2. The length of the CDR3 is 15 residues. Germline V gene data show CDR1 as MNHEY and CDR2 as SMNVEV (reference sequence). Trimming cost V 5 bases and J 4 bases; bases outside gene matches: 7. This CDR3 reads CASSESGRGYNEQFF. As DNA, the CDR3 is TGTGCCAGCAGTGAGAGCGGGAGAGGGTACAATGAGCAGTTCTTC.

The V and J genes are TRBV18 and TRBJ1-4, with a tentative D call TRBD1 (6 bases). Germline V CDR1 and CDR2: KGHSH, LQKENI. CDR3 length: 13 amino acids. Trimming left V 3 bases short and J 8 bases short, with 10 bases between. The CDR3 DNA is TGTGCCAGCTCACCCCAGGGGCCCGAAAAACTGTTTTTT. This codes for CASSPQGPEKLFF.

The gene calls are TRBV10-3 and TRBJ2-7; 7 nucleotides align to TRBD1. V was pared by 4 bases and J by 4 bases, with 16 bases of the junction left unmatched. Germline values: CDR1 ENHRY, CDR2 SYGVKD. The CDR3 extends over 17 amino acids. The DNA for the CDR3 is TGTGCCATCAGTGCCCGTGGACCCGGGACAGTAAAATACGAGCAGTACTTC. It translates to CAISARGPGTVKYEQYF.

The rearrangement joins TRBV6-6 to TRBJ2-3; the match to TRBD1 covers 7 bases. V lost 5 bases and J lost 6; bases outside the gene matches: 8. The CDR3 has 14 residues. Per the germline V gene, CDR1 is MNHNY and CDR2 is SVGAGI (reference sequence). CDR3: CASSPQGVADTQYF. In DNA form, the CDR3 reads TGTGCCAGCAGTCCGCAGGGGGTGGCTGATACGCAGTATTTT.

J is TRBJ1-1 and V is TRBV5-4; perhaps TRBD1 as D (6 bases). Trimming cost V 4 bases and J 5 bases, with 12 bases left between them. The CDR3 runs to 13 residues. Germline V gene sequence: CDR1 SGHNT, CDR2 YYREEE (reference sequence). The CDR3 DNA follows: TGTGCCAGCAGCATCCCCCAGGGGACTGAAGCTTTCTTT. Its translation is CASSIPQGTEAFF.

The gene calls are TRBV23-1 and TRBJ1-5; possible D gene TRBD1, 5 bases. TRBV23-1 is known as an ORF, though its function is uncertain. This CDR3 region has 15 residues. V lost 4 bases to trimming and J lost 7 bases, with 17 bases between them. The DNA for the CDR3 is TGCGCCAGCAGTCCGGGACCGTACGCGGGACAGCCCCAGCATTTT. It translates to CASSPGPYAGQPQHF.

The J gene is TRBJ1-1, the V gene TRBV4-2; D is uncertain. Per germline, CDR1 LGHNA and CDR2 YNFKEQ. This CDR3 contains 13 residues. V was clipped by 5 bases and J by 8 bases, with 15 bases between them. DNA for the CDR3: TGTGCCAGCAGCGTAAGCGAGGGCCCCGAAGCTTTCTTT. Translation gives CASSVSEGPEAFF.

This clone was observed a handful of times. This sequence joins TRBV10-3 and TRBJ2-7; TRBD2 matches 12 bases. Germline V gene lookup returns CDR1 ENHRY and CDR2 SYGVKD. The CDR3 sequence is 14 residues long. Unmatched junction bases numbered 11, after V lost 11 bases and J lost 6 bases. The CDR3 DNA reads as TGTGCCGTGAGCTCCGGGACTAGCGGGTTCGAGCAGTACTTC. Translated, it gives CAVSSGTSGFEQYF.

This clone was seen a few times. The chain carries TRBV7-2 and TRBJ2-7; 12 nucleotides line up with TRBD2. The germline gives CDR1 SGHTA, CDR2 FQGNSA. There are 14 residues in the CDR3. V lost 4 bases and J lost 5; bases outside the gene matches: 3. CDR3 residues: CASSSRLAGDEQYF. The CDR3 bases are TGTGCCAGCAGCTCCAGACTAGCGGGAGACGAGCAGTACTTC.

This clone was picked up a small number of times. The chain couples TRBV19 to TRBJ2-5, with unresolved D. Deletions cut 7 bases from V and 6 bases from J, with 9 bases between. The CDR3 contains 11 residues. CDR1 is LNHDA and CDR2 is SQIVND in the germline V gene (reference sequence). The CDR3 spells CASTKPKTQYF. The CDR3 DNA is TGTGCCAGTACCAAACCAAAGACCCAGTACTTC.

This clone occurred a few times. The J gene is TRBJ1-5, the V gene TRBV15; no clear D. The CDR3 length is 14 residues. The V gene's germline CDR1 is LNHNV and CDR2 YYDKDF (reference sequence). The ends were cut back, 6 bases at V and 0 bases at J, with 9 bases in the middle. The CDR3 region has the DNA TGTGCCACCAGGGTGGAGGATAGCAATCAGCCCCAGCATTTT. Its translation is CATRVEDSNQPQHF.

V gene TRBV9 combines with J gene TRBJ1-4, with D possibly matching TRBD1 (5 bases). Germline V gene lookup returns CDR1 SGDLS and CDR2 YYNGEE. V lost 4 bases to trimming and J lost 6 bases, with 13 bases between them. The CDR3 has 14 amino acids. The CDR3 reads CASSTGTSYEKLFF. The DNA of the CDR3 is TGTGCCAGCAGCACTGGGACCTCCTATGAAAAACTGTTTTTT.

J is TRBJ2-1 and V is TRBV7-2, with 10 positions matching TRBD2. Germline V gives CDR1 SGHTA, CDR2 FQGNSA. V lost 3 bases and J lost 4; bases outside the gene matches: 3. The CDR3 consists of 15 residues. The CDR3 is CASSFGLAVYNEQFF. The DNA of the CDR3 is TGTGCCAGCAGCTTCGGACTAGCGGTATACAATGAGCAGTTCTTC.

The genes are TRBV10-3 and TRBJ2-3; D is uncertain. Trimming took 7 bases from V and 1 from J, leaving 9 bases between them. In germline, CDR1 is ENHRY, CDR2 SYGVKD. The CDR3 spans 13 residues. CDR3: CAITVGRTDTQYF. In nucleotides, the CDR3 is TGTGCCATCACGGTAGGCCGCACAGATACGCAGTATTTT.

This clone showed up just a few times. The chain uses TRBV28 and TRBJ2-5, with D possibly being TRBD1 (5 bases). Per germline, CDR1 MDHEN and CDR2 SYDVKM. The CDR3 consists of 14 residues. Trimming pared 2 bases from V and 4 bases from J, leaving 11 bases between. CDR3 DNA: TGTGCCAGCAGTTTAGGACATGCCCTAGAGACCCAGTACTTC. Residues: CASSLGHALETQYF.

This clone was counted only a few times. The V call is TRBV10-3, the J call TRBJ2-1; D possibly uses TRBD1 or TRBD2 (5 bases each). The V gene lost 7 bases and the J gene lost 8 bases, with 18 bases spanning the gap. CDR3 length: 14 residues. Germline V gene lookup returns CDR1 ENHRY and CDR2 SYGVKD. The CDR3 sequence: CAINSWQGSDEQFF. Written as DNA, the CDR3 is TGTGCCATCAATTCCTGGCAGGGTAGCGATGAGCAGTTCTTC.